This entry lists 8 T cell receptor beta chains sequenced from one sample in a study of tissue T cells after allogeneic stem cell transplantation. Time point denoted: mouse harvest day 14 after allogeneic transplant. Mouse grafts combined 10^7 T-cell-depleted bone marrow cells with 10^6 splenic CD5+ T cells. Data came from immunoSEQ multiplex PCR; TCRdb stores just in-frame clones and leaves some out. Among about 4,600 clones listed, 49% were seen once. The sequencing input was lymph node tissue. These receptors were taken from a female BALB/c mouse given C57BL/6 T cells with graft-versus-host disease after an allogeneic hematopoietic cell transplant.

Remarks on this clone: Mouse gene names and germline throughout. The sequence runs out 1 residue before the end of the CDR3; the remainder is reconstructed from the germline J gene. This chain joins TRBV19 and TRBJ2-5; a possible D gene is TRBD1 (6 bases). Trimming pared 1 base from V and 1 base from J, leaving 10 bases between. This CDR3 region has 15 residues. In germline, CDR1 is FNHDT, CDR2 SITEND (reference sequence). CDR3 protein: CASSIPGHHQDTQYF. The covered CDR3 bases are TGTGCCAGCAGTATACCGGGACATCACCAAGACACCCAGTAC.

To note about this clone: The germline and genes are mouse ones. CDR3 loop: CASRDRGTYEQYF. The sequenced part of the CDR3 DNA is TGTGCTAGCCGGGACAGGGGGACCTATGAACAGTAC. The gene calls are TRBV17 and TRBJ2-7; 11 bases align to TRBD1. The read terminates 1 residue ahead of where the CDR3 ends, so the germline J gene completes it. Germline V gives CDR1 MNHDT, CDR2 YYDKIL. CDR3 length equals 13 residues. The ends lost 8 bases at V and 2 bases at J; junction bases unmatched: 2.

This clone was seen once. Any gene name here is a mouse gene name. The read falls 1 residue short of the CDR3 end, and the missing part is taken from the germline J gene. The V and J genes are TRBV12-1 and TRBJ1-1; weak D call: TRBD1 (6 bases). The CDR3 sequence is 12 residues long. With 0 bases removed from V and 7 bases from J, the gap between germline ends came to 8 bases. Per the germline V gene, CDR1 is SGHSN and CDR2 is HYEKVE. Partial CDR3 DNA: TGTGCCAGCTCTCTCCAGGGGAGAGAAGTCTTC. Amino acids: CASSLQGREVF. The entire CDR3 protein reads CASSLQGREVFF.

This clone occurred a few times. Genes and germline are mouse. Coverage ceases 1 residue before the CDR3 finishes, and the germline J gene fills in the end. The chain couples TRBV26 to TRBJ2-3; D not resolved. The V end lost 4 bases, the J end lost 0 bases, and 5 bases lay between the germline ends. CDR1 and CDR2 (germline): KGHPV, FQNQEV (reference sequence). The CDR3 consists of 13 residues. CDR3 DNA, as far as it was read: TGTGCCAGCAGTCGCTATAGTGCAGAAACGCTGTAT. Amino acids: CASSRYSAETLY. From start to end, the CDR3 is CASSRYSAETLYF.

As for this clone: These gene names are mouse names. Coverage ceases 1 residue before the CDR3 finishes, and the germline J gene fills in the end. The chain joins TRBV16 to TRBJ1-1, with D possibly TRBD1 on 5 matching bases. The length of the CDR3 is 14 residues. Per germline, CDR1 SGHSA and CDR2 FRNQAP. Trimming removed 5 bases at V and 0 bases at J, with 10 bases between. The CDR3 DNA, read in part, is TGTGCAAGCAGCCCCGGGACCTCAAACACAGAAGTCTTC. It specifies CASSPGTSNTEVF. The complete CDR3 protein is CASSPGTSNTEVFF.

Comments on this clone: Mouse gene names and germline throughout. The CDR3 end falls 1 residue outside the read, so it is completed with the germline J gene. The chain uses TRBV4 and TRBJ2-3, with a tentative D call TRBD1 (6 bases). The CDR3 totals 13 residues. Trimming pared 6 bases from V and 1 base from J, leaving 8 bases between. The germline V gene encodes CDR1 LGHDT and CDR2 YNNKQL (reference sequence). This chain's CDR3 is CASRQGGAETLYF. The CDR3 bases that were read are TGTGCCAGCAGACAGGGCGGTGCAGAAACGCTGTAT.

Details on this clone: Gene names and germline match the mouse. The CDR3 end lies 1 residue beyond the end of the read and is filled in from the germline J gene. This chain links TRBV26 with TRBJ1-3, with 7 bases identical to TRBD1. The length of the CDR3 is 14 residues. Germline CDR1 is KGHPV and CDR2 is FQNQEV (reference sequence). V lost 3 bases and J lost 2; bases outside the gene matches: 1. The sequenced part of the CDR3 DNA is TGTGCCAGCAGTCTCCAGGGGGCTGGAAATACGCTCTAT. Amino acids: CASSLQGAGNTLY. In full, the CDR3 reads CASSLQGAGNTLYF.

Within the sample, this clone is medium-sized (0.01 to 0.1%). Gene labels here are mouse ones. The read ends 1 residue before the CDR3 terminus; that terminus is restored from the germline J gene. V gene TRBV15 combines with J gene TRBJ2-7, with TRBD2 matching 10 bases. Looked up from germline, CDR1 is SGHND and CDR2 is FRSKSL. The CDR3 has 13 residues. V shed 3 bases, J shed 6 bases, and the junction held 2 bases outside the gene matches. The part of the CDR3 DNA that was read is TGTGCCAGCAGTTTTGGACTGGGGGTTGAACAGTAC. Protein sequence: CASSFGLGVEQY. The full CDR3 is CASSFGLGVEQYF.